This is a list of T cell receptor beta chains from one sample in a study of Graves' ophthalmopathy and Graves' hyperthyroidism. TCRdb used MiXCR to reprocess the multiplex PCR reads, holding one entry per CDR3 protein. The table lists approximately 210,000 distinct CDR3 sequences, around 30% of them singletons. The sample comprised peripheral blood. The receptors derive from a man over 45 with Graves' ophthalmopathy. Both conserved end residues are part of each CDR3.

v_gene,len,j_gene,CDR3aa
TRBV27,16,TRBJ2-7,CASSLSDTSGTYEQYF
TRBV6-2/TRBV6-3,11,TRBJ1-6,CASSYAAALHF
TRBV12-3/TRBV12-4,13,TRBJ1-2,CASSSGLDYGYTF
TRBV27,14,TRBJ1-6,CASKGTVTNSPLHF
TRBV27,18,TRBJ2-2,CASSPTVAQGGFTGELFF
TRBV12-3/TRBV12-4,13,TRBJ1-1,CASSPARYTEAFF
TRBV6-1,15,TRBJ2-7,CASSLRDPLENEQYF
TRBV19,15,TRBJ1-3,CASSTTAASGNTIYF
TRBV20-1,12,TRBJ2-7,CSFRRGTLEQYF
TRBV5-1,14,TRBJ1-1,CASSLAWSATEAFF